This entry lists 6 T cell receptor beta chains sequenced from one sample in a study of blood T cell repertoires in COVID-19. Profiled with immunoSEQ multiplex PCR; TCRdb holds only in-frame clones, not every one. This sample yields approximately 220,000 clones, of which under 90% are seen a single time; 3.5% to 5% belongs to the top ten. Material for sequencing was peripheral blood. These receptors all stem from a man aged 50 to 59 with acute or convalescent COVID-19.

V and J are TRBV6-6 and TRBJ1-5; D unresolved. The V gene's germline CDR1 is MNHNY and CDR2 SVGAGI (reference sequence). The germline V and J ends were trimmed by 11 bases and 0 bases, with 17 bases remaining between them. The CDR3 is made up of 15 amino acids. This CDR3 is CASEEAPYSNQPQHF. In nucleotides, the CDR3 is TGTGCCTCCGAGGAGGCCCCATATAGCAATCAGCCCCAGCATTTT.

V usage is TRBV11-2 and J usage is TRBJ1-2; D remains ambiguous. The CDR3 length is 14 residues. Germline lookup yields CDR1 SGHAT and CDR2 FQNNGV. Trimming removed 0 bases at V and 4 bases at J, with 9 bases between. As DNA, the CDR3 is TGTGCCAGCAGCTTAGAGGCCACCCCCTATGGCTACACCTTC. Protein sequence: CASSLEATPYGYTF.

The chain recombines TRBV3-1 (or the pseudogene TRBV3-2) with TRBJ1-2, with D perhaps matching TRBD1 (6 bases). Between the trimmed V and J ends, which lost 7 bases and 0 bases, there was a span of 15 bases. This CDR3 comprises 15 residues. Germline V CDR1 and CDR2: LGHDT, YNNKEL (reference sequence). This chain's CDR3 is CASTLDRTANYGYTF. Written as DNA, the CDR3 is TGTGCCAGCACCTTGGATCGGACAGCTAACTATGGCTACACCTTC.

This chain links TRBV7-2 with TRBJ1-3, with D possibly being TRBD1 (5 bases). The germline V gene encodes CDR1 SGHTA and CDR2 FQGNSA. There are 14 residues in the CDR3. V lost 5 bases and J lost 3, with 11 bases in between. The CDR3 coding sequence is TGTGCCAGCAGCAGACAGTCCCTTGGAAACACCATATATTTT. Amino acid sequence: CASSRQSLGNTIYF.

There are a few counts of this clone. The chain joins TRBV5-1 to TRBJ1-1; tentatively, D is TRBD1 (5 bases). This CDR3 comprises 13 residues. Trimming shortened V by 3 bases and J by 1 base, and 7 bases separated the two germline ends. Germline CDR1 and CDR2: SGHRS and YFSETQ. As DNA, the CDR3 is TGCGCCAGCAGCTCGACAGCGAACACTGAAGCTTTCTTT. Its translation is CASSSTANTEAFF.

The chain has TRBV10-3 and TRBJ1-6; 7 bases match TRBD1. CDR3 length: 16 residues. Trimming took 0 bases from V and 9 from J; bases not matched to a gene: 8. CDR1 and CDR2 from the germline V gene are ENHRY and SYGVKD. CDR3 bases: TGTGCCATCAGTGAGTCGGTGGGGCAGGGGGGTTCACCCCTCCACTTT. Encoded protein: CAISESVGQGGSPLHF.